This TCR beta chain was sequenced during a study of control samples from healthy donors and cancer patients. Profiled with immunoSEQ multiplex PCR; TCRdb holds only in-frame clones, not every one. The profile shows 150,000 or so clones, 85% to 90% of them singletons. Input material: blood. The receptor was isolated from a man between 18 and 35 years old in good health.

The DNA of the CDR3 is TGTGCCAGCAGCTCGCGCACAGATACGCAGTATTTT. It encodes CASSSRTDTQYF. The chain recombines TRBV7-9 with TRBJ2-3; D is unclear. Germline CDR1 SEHNR, CDR2 FQNEAQ (reference sequence). This CDR3 is 12 amino acids long. The germline V and J ends were trimmed by 4 bases and 1 base, with 3 bases remaining between them.